Below, 9 T cell receptor beta chains from the same sample are listed, as sequenced in a study of cytomegalovirus exposure and HLA in healthy donors. The PCR ran on 60 Vbeta and 13 Jbeta primers. This table comes from immunoSEQ multiplex PCR, and its TCRdb copy is limited to in-frame clones, with some not included. This sample contains 60,000 to 85,000 clones. Sequencing input: PBMCs. The receptors stem from a man in his forties or fifties in good health and CMV-seropositive.

The V call is TRBV10-3, the J call TRBJ2-5; perhaps TRBD1 as D (5 bases). The length of the CDR3 is 16 residues. Per the germline V gene, CDR1 is ENHRY and CDR2 is SYGVKD. V lost 0 bases to trimming and J lost 1 base, with 12 bases between them. CDR3 residues: CAISESLRGSQETQYF. For the CDR3, the DNA is TGTGCCATCAGTGAGTCGTTAAGGGGATCCCAAGAGACCCAGTACTTC.

The rearrangement links TRBV7-2 to TRBJ2-7; TRBD1 aligns across 11 bases. Trimming removed 5 bases from V and 0 bases from J; junction bases left unmatched: 9. This CDR3 comprises 17 residues. Germline values: CDR1 SGHTA, CDR2 FQGNSA. CDR3 coding DNA: TGTGCCAGCAGCATAGGGACAGGGGGTTTCAACTCCTACGAGCAGTACGTC. It encodes CASSIGTGGFNSYEQYV.

The chain is built from TRBV6-5 and TRBJ2-5; D gene ambiguous. This CDR3 region has 15 residues. V was trimmed by 2 bases and J by 5 bases, leaving 15 bases between them. Per germline, CDR1 MNHEY and CDR2 SVGAGI. DNA of the CDR3: TGTGCCAGCAGTTACGGCCCGCTGGAGATCGAGACCCAGTACTTC. This codes for CASSYGPLEIETQYF.

This chain links TRBV5-1 with TRBJ2-1, with 9 bases aligning to TRBD1. Germline CDR1 SGHRS, CDR2 YFSETQ. V lost 2 bases and J lost 6; bases outside the gene matches: 9. The CDR3 has 16 amino acids. CDR3 sequence reads: CASSFSTGTGINEQFF. CDR3 bases: TGCGCCAGCAGCTTCTCTACCGGGACAGGGATCAATGAGCAGTTCTTC. Variable domain in full (rest from reference TRBV5-1 and TRBJ2-1): KAGVTQTPRYLIKTRGQQVTLSCSPISGHRSVSWYQQTPGQGLQFLFEYFSETQRNKGNFPGRFSGRQFSNSRSEMNVSTLELGDSALYLCASSFSTGTGINEQFFGPGTRLTVL.

The J gene is TRBJ1-1, the V gene TRBV23-1; TRBD1 matches at 7 bases. TRBV23-1 is labeled an ORF, and its function is uncertain. CDR3 length equals 16 residues. Germline trimming cut 1 base from V and 1 base from J; bases unmatched to any gene: 6. The CDR3 reads CASSQFDRAANTEAFF. The CDR3 DNA is TGCGCCAGCAGTCAATTCGACAGGGCAGCGAACACTGAAGCTTTCTTT.

The chain couples TRBV10-3 to TRBJ2-1; TRBD2 matches at 7 bases. Germline loops: CDR1 ENHRY, CDR2 SYGVKD. The CDR3 extends over 16 amino acids. Trimming took 0 bases from V and 7 from J; bases not matched to a gene: 9. CDR3 nucleotide sequence: TGTGCCATCAGTGAGTCTGCGGGAGCAAAACGAAATGAGCAGTTCTTC. This codes for CAISESAGAKRNEQFF.

The chain combines TRBV7-9 with TRBJ2-7, with D uncertain. The CDR3 spans 12 residues. Germline CDR1 SEHNR, CDR2 FQNEAQ (reference sequence). Trimming took 5 bases from V and 4 from J, leaving 9 bases between them. CDR3: CASSLGRYEQYV. The CDR3, as DNA: TGTGCCAGCAGCCTGGGCCGTTACGAGCAGTACGTC.

The V call is TRBV7-9, the J call TRBJ2-7; 8 nucleotides agree with TRBD2. CDR3 size: 15 residues. With 11 bases clipped from V and 6 bases from J, the junction kept 18 bases outside the gene matches. Germline CDR1 SEHNR, CDR2 FQNEAQ (reference sequence). The DNA for the CDR3 is TGTGCCTGGGGCATTTCAGCGGGAGTTTCCCTCGAGCAGTACTTC. It codes for CAWGISAGVSLEQYF.

V gene TRBV5-1 combines with J gene TRBJ1-6; 9 bases are a match to TRBD1. This CDR3 region has 14 residues. Looked up from germline, CDR1 is SGHRS and CDR2 is YFSETQ. V lost 4 bases, J lost 9 bases, and 5 bases stayed unmatched. Here the CDR3 reads CASSTGQGSSPLHF. CDR3 nucleotide sequence: TGCGCCAGCAGCACGGGACAGGGCTCTTCACCCCTCCACTTT.